This T cell receptor (beta chain) was captured by sequencing in a study of blood T cell repertoires in COVID-19. For the study at large: Samples taken during acute and convalescent COVID-19 were collected in the United States, Italy and Spain.

In the original analysis: Estimates of nucleated cell counts were drawn from the amplification of reference gene primers. Using immunoSEQ multiplex PCR, the repertoire was profiled, and TCRdb retains in-frame clones only, with some absent. The DNA was the basis for D and trimming; V, J and clone size are from that table. Of hundreds of thousands of clones listed, approximately 83% are singletons. V was cut by 2 bases and J by 3 bases, with 12 bases left in between. The CDR3 loop spans 15 amino acids. The germline V gene encodes CDR1 KGHDR and CDR2 SFDVKD. Enrollees, 18 to 89 years old, lived in 20 to 25 US areas. Among Cohort 3 donors, those recovered had two negative PCRs, clearance, or symptom resolution.

The chain carries TRBV24-1 and TRBJ1-1; possibly TRBD1 for D (6 bases). The source material was PBMCs or T cells enriched from blood (not recorded which). This sequence was found in a man between 25 and 39 years old who had recovered from COVID-19. CDR3 sequence (DNA): TGTGCCACCAGTGATTCTCAAGGGGGTGACACTGAAGCTTTCTTT. As protein: CATSDSQGGDTEAFF.